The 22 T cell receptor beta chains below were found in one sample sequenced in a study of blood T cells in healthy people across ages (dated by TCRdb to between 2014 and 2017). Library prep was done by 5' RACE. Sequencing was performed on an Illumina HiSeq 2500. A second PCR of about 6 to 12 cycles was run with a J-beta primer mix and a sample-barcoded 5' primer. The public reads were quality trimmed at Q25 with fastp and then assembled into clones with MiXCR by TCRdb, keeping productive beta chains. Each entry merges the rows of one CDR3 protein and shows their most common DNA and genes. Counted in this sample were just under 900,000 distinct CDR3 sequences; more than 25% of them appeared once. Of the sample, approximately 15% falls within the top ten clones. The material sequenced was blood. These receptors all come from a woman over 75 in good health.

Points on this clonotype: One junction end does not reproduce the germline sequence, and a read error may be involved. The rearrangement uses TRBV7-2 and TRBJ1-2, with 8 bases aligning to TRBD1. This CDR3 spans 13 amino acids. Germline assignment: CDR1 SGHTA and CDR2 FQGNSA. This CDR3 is CAGSDRGGYGYTF. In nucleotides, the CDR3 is TGTGCCGGCAGCGACAGGGGTGGATATGGCTACACCTTC.

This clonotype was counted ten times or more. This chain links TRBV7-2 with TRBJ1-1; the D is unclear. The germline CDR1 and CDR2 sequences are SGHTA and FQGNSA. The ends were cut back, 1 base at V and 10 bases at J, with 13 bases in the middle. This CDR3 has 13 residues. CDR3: CASSLGVTALAFF. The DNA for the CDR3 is TGTGCCAGCAGCTTAGGGGTCACCGCCCTAGCTTTCTTT.

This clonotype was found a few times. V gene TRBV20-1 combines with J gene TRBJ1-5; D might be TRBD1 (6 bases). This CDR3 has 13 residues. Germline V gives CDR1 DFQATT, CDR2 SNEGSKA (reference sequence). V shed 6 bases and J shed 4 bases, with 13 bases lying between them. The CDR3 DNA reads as TGCAGTGCAACAGGGAAATGGAATCAGCCCCAGCATTTT. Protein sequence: CSATGKWNQPQHF.

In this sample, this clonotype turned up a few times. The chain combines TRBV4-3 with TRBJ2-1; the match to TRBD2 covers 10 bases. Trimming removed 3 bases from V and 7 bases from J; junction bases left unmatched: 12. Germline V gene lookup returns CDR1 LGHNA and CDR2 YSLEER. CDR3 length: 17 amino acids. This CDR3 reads CASSHLLSGGVGNEQFF. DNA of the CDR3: TGCGCCAGCAGCCACCTGTTAAGCGGGGGGGTGGGGAATGAGCAGTTCTTC.

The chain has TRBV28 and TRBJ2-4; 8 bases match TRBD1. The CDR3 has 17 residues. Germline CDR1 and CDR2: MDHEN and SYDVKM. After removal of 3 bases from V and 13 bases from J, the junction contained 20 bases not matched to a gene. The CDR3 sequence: CASSFISQRTGWWEQYF. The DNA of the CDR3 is TGTGCCAGCAGTTTTATCAGCCAGCGGACAGGGTGGTGGGAGCAGTACTTC.

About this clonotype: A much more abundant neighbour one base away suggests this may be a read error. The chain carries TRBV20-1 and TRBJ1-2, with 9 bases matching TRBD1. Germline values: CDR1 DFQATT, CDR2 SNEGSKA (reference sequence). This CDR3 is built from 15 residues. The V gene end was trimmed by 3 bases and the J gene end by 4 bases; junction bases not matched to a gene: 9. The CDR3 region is CSASPGTGMSYGYTF. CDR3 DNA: TGCAGTGCTAGTCCCGGGACAGGGATGTCCTATGGCTACACCTTC.

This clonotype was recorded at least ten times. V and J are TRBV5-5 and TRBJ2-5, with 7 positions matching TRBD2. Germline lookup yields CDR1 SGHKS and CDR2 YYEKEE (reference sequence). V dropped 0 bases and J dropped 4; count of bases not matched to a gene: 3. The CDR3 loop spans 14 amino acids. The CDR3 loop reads CASSLEGGLETQYF. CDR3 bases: TGTGCCAGCAGCTTGGAGGGAGGGCTAGAGACCCAGTACTTC.

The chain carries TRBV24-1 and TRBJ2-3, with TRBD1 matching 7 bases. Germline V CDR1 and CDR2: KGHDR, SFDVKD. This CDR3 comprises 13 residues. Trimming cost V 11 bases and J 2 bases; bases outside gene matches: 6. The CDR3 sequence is CAILGGPTDTQYF. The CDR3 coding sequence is TGTGCCATCCTAGGGGGCCCCACAGATACGCAGTATTTT.

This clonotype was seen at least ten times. The CDR3 loop reads CASSSQGSNTEAFF. CDR3 DNA: TGCGCCAGCAGCTCGCAGGGGTCGAACACTGAAGCTTTCTTT. The genes are TRBV5-1 and TRBJ1-1; maybe TRBD1 (6 bases). The CDR3 has 14 amino acids. Germline-derived CDR1 and CDR2 are SGHRS and YFSETQ. Trimming took 3 bases from V and 1 from J, leaving 10 bases between them.

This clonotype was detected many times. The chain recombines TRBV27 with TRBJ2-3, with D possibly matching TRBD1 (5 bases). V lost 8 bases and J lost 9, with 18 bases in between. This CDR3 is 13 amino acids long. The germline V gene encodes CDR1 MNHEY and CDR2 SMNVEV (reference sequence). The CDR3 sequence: CASRIPGQGTQYF. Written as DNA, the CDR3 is TGTGCCAGCCGAATTCCCGGACAAGGCACGCAGTATTTT.

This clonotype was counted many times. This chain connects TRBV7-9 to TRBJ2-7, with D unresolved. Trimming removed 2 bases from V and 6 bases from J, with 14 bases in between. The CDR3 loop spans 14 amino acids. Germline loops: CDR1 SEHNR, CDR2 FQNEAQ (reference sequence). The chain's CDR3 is CASSLKDSPGEQYF. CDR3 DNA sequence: TGTGCCAGCAGCTTAAAGGATTCTCCCGGCGAGCAGTACTTC.

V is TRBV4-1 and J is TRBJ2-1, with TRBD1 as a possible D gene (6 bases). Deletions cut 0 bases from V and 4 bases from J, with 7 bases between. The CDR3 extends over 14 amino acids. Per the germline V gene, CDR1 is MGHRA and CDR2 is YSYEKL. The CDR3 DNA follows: TGCGCCAGCAGCCAAGAGGGGGCGTACAATGAGCAGTTCTTC. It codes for CASSQEGAYNEQFF.

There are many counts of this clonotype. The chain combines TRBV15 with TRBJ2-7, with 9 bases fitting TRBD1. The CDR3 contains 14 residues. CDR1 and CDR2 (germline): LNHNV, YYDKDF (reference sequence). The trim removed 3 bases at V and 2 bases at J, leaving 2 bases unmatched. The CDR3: CATSRDRGPYEQYF. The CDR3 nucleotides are TGTGCCACCAGCAGGGACAGGGGTCCCTACGAGCAGTACTTC.

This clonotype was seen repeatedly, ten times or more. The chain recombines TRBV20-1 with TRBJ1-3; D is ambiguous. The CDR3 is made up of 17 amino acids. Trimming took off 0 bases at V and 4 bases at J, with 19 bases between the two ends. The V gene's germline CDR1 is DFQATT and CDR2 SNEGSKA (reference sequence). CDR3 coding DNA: TGCAGTGCTAGAGAATTTAGCGGAGGATCGGGCGGAAACACCATATATTTT. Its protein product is CSAREFSGGSGGNTIYF.

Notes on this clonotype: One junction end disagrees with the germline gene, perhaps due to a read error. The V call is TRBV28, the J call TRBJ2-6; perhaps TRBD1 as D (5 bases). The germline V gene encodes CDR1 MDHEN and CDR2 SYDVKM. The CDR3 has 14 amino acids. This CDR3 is CASRRVSGADVLTF. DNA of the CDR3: TGTGCCAGCAGACGAGTCTCTGGGGCCGACGTCCTGACTTTC.

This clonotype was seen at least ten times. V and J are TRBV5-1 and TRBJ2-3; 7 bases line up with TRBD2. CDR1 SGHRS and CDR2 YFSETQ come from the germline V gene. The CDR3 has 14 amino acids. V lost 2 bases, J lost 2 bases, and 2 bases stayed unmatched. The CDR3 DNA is TGCGCCAGCAGCTTACTAGCGCCCACAGATACGCAGTATTTT. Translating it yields CASSLLAPTDTQYF.

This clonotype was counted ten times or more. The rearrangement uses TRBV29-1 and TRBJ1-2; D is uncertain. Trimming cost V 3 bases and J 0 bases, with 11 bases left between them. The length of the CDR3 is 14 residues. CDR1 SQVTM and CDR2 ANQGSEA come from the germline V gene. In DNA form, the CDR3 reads TGCAGCGTTGAGTTGCGAGGTGCTAACTATGGCTACACCTTC. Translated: CSVELRGANYGYTF.

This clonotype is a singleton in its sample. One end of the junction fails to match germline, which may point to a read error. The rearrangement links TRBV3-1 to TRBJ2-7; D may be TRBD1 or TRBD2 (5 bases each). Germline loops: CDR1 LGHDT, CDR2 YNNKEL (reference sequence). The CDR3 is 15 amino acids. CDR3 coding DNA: TGTGCCAGCATCCAAGAGGCAGGGAGCGAGGCCGAGCAGTACTTC. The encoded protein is CASIQEAGSEAEQYF.

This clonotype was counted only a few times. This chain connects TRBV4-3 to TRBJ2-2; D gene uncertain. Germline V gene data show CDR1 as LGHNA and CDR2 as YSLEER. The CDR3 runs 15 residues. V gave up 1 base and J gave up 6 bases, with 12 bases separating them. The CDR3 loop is CASSQVGFGSGELFF. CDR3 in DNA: TGCGCCAGCAGCCAAGTGGGTTTTGGGTCCGGGGAGCTGTTTTTT.

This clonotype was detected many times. CDR3 DNA sequence: TGTGCCAGCTCACCTAACAGGGACGAGCAGTACTTC. Encoded protein: CASSPNRDEQYF. The genes are TRBV18 and TRBJ2-7; TRBD1 might be the D (6 bases). The CDR3 totals 12 residues. V shed 3 bases and J shed 5 bases, with 8 bases lying between them. Germline V lookup: CDR1 KGHSH, CDR2 LQKENI. Full variable domain (outside the CDR3, taken from reference TRBV18 and TRBJ2-7): NAGVMQNPRHLVRRRGQEARLRCSPMKGHSHVYWYRQLPEEGLKFMVYLQKENIIDESGMPKERFSAEFPKEGPSILRIQQVVRGDSAAYFCASSPNRDEQYFGPGTRLTVT.

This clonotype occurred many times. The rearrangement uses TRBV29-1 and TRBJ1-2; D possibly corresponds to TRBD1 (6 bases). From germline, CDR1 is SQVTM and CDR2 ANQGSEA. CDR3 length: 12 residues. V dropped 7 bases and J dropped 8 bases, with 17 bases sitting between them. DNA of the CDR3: TGCAGCGGTGAGGGCAGGGGCCGCGGCTACACCTTC. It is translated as CSGEGRGRGYTF.

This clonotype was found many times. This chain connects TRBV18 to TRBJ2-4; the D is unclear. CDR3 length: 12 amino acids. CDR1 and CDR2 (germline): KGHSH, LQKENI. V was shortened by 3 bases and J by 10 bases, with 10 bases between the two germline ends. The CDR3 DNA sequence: TGTGCCAGCTCACCTTATGGTGGTATTCAGTACTTC. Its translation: CASSPYGGIQYF.